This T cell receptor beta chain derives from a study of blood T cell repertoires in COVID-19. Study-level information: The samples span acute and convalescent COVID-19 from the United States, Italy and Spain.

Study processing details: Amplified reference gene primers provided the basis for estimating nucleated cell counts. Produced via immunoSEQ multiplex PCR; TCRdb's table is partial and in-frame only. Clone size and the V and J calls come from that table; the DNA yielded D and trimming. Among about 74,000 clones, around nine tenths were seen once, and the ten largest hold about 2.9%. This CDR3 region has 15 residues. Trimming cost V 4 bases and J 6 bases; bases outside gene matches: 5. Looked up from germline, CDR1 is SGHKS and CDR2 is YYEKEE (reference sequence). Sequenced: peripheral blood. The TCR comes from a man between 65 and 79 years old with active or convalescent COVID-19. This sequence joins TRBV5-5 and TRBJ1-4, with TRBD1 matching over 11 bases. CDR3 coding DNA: TGTGCCAGCAGCGGGACAGGGGGGTCCTATGAAAAACTGTTTTTT. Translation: CASSGTGGSYEKLFF.